Listed below are T cell receptor beta chains from one sample, sequenced in a study of blood T cells in healthy people across ages. TCRdb processed the 5' RACE reads anew with MiXCR; each CDR3 protein has one entry. Of 450,000 to 700,000 distinct CDR3 sequences in the sample, 27% were seen once. Sample: blood. All receptors derive from a woman in her 70s in good health. Both conserved end residues are part of each CDR3.

>TRBV5-5
CASSPGTDFGYTF
>TRBV2
CASSQTSGRSNTGELFF
>TRBV7-6
CASSSGTSGANEQFF
>TRBV20-1
CSASWASGGTRQTQYF
>TRBV7-2
CASSLTRGEKLFF
>TRBV19
CASSTGGQLAGGYTF
>TRBV20-1
CSASVLAGQTSSTDTQYF
>TRBV28
CASSPQGGSYEQYF
>TRBV24-1
CATSGSRGLAGAHTDTQYF
>TRBV9
CASSSGQDIDEKLFF
>TRBV27
CASSKLGASYTDTQYF
>TRBV7-2
CASSPPDGGVAYGYTF
>TRBV7-9
CACSLGNGLGTQYF
>TRBV5-1
CASSLRGRRVGYEQYF
>TRBV20-1
CSAPRGGGEQFF
>TRBV7-2
CASSLVGDRAHEQYF
>TRBV14
CASSHLWDTDTQYF
>TRBV15
CATSPGGTSGGHDNEQFF
>TRBV20-1
CSARESGRASGFSGSTQYF
>TRBV11-3
CASSPAGTANEKLFF
>TRBV19
CASSIQQGRTDTQYF
>TRBV7-2
CASSLVWGSQETQYF
>TRBV20-1
CSVTRPETQYF
>TRBV7-2
CASSARVSYNEQFF
>TRBV20-1
CSADKFPGTTGRGYTF
>TRBV9
CASSGRQDPNTEAFF
>TRBV13
CASSSRSGQGAGYGYTF
>TRBV20-1
CSARDPAGATETQYF
>TRBV18
CASSPGQLYNSPLHF
>TRBV7-2
CASSFKGDGELFF
>TRBV4-3
CASSQALGTGNNEQFF
>TRBV3-1
CASSQDGRGLAGYTF
>TRBV2
CASHRGGGYTF
>TRBV10-3
CAISESTGRTYEQYF
>TRBV20-1
CSAYRVENIQYF
>TRBV29-1
CSASDRQPGNTIYF
>TRBV27
CASRRWGPAYEQYF
>TRBV5-5
CASSTRGTMTYEQYF
>TRBV11-1
CASSPKAGLSPLHF
>TRBV10-3
CAISKGQGGEGDTQYF
>TRBV18
CASSPPLRVDRDCGYTF
>TRBV6-1
CASSEVETQYF
>TRBV5-1
CASSSTGGEQYF
>TRBV7-9
CASSLKTGSVRNEQYF
>TRBV5-4
CASSLEGQRNEKLFF
>TRBV20-1
CSATIRAKLNEAFF
>TRBV7-3
CASSTDSYNEQFF
>TRBV14
CVKRELYREKLFF